The T cell receptor beta chain under discussion was sequenced for a study of T cells in Graves' hyperthyroidism and ophthalmopathy. TCR beta CDR3 region amplification was performed from RNA transcripts. A first-round RT-PCR of the TCR CDR3 used the HTBI primer set. In TCRdb, the multiplex PCR reads were re-called with MiXCR into one record per CDR3 protein. Of 330,000 or so distinct CDR3 sequences listed, approximately 18% were seen once; the top ten hold less than 40%. Deletions cut 2 bases from V and 7 bases from J, with 8 bases between. Looked up from germline, CDR1 is KGHSH and CDR2 is LQKENI. This CDR3 has 12 amino acids. Study-level findings and limits: Model-based prediction identified ophthalmopathy a median around 6.5 months prior to its onset. The authors' 13 V-J model separated ophthalmopathy from stable hyperthyroidism.

Not enrolled were patients with uncontrolled infection, other autoimmune disease, pregnancy or lactation. An approximately 10 ml volume of fresh peripheral blood provided the PBMCs. Ten or more counts support this clonotype. Its antigen is not identified. The sequencing sample was made of blood. The TCR was taken from a man aged 45 to 65 with Graves' ophthalmopathy. The chain has TRBV18 and TRBJ1-1; D is undetermined. The CDR3 DNA is TGTGCCAGCTCACCAAGGGCAGATGAAGCTTTCTTT. This gives the protein CASSPRADEAFF.